One sample yielded the 18 T cell receptor beta chains listed below, sequenced in a study of T cell changes during pregnancy in multiple sclerosis. Method: immunoSEQ multiplex PCR; TCRdb's copy keeps in-frame clones and lacks some. This sample carries approximately 37,000 clones, about 92% of them seen once, and the ten largest clones take 0.6% to 0.75%. The source material was CD4+ T cells from peripheral blood mononuclear cells, sampled in the third trimester of pregnancy. These receptors were obtained from a female donor with multiple sclerosis, enrolled in a pregnancy study.

This chain connects TRBV5-1 to TRBJ2-7, with a tentative D call TRBD2 (6 bases). V dropped 4 bases and J dropped 4 bases, with 33 bases sitting between them. This CDR3 is 20 amino acids long. The germline CDR1 and CDR2 sequences are SGHRS and YFSETQ. CDR3 nucleotides: TGCGCCAGCAGCCGCGGCGGGGTAGGAGTAATTGACGGAAGAACTTACGAGCAGTACTTC. It yields the protein CASSRGGVGVIDGRTYEQYF. Drawing the rest from reference TRBV5-1 and TRBJ2-7, the complete variable domain is KAGVTQTPRYLIKTRGQQVTLSCSPISGHRSVSWYQQTPGQGLQFLFEYFSETQRNKGNFPGRFSGRQFSNSRSEMNVSTLELGDSALYLCASSRGGVGVIDGRTYEQYFGPGTRLTVT.

V is TRBV4-1 and J is TRBJ1-3; D call uncertain. CDR3 length: 13 amino acids. V gave up 2 bases and J gave up 8 bases, with 10 bases separating them. The germline gives CDR1 MGHRA, CDR2 YSYEKL. CDR3 residues: CASSQRPRDTIYF. For the CDR3, the DNA is TGCGCCAGCAGCCAACGGCCCCGGGACACCATATATTTT.

This clone was counted between two and nine times. This chain connects TRBV7-9 to TRBJ1-2, with D possibly TRBD1 on 6 matching bases. V dropped 4 bases and J dropped 0 bases, with 15 bases sitting between them. The CDR3 totals 16 residues. Germline CDR1 SEHNR, CDR2 FQNEAQ (reference sequence). CDR3 sequence reads: CASSSSGVATNYGYTF. DNA for the CDR3: TGTGCCAGCAGCTCATCAGGGGTGGCAACTAACTATGGCTACACCTTC. The whole variable domain, filled in from reference TRBV7-9 and TRBJ1-2, reads DTGVSQNPRHKITKRGQNVTFRCDPISEHNRLYWYRQTLGQGPEFLTYFQNEAQLEKSRLLSDRFSAERPKGSFSTLEIQRTEQGDSAMYLCASSSSGVATNYGYTFGSGTRLTVV.

V gene TRBV15 combines with J gene TRBJ2-5; no clear D gene. The CDR3 length is 12 residues. Per germline, CDR1 LNHNV and CDR2 YYDKDF (reference sequence). V lost 3 bases to trimming and J lost 1 base, with 3 bases between them. CDR3 region: CATSRAQETQYF. As DNA, the CDR3 is TGTGCCACCAGCAGGGCCCAAGAGACCCAGTACTTC. The full variable domain, rest sourced from reference TRBV15 and TRBJ2-5, is DAMVIQNPRYQVTQFGKPVTLSCSQTLNHNVMYWYQQKSSQAPKLLFHYYDKDFNNEADTPDNFQSRRPNTSFCFLDIRSPGLGDTAMYLCATSRAQETQYFGPGTRLLVL.

The rearrangement joins TRBV5-1 to TRBJ1-1, with D uncertain. The CDR3 is made up of 15 amino acids. Trimming took 0 bases from V and 5 from J, leaving 14 bases between them. Germline V lookup: CDR1 SGHRS, CDR2 YFSETQ. The CDR3, as DNA: TGCGCCAGCAGCTTGGCGGGGAAAAGTAGGACTGAAGCTTTCTTT. This gives the protein CASSLAGKSRTEAFF.

The J gene is TRBJ2-2, the V gene TRBV6-1; TRBD1 matches at 9 bases. CDR1 MNHNS and CDR2 SASEGT come from the germline V gene. This CDR3 is 14 amino acids long. The ends lost 6 bases at V and 9 bases at J; junction bases unmatched: 8. CDR3 in amino acids: CASSWTGVVRELFF. In DNA, the CDR3 is TGTGCCAGCAGCTGGACAGGGGTCGTTCGGGAGCTGTTTTTT.

The chain has TRBV7-8 and TRBJ2-1; a weak D match, TRBD2 (7 bases). There are 13 residues in the CDR3. CDR1 is SGHVS, CDR2 FQNEAQ, per germline. Trimming removed 4 bases from V and 8 bases from J, with 12 bases in between. The CDR3 nucleotides read TGTGCCAGCAGCTCAAGGGGGGGGTATGAGCAGTTCTTC. Translation: CASSSRGGYEQFF.

The CDR3 nucleotides read TGTGCCAGCAGTTCCTTAGGACAGGGGGGGAATCAGCCCCAGCATTTT. It codes for CASSSLGQGGNQPQHF. The chain links TRBV28 to TRBJ1-5; TRBD1 aligns across 10 bases. CDR1 and CDR2 (germline): MDHEN, SYDVKM. J lost 4 bases, V lost 4 bases, and 7 bases had no gene match. This CDR3 has 16 residues.

The chain combines TRBV9 with TRBJ2-2; the D is unclear. This CDR3 spans 14 amino acids. V shed 4 bases and J shed 0 bases, with 7 bases lying between them. CDR1 is SGDLS and CDR2 is YYNGEE in the germline V gene. For the CDR3, the DNA is TGTGCCAGCAGCCCCCGGGCGAACACCGGGGAGCTGTTTTTT. Its protein product is CASSPRANTGELFF.

The chain couples TRBV10-1 to TRBJ2-1, with D maybe TRBD1 (6 bases). Germline CDR1 WNHNN, CDR2 SYGVQD (reference sequence). The ends were cut back, 6 bases at V and 0 bases at J, with 12 bases in the middle. The CDR3 contains 15 residues. The chain's CDR3 is CASSLDRSSYNEQFF. The CDR3 DNA reads TGCGCCAGCAGCCTGGACAGAAGCTCCTACAATGAGCAGTTCTTC.

The chain has TRBV10-3 and TRBJ1-2; TRBD1 matches at 7 bases. The germline V gene encodes CDR1 ENHRY and CDR2 SYGVKD. This CDR3 region has 12 residues. Trimming cost V 5 bases and J 8 bases; bases outside gene matches: 5. In DNA, the CDR3 is TGTGCCATCAGTCGACAGGGAGACGGCTACACCTTC. This sequence encodes CAISRQGDGYTF.

This rearrangement joins TRBV28 to TRBJ2-1; tentatively, D is TRBD2 (5 bases). CDR3 size: 16 residues. Germline V gene data show CDR1 as MDHEN and CDR2 as SYDVKM. Trimming cost V 5 bases and J 0 bases, with 14 bases left between them. The CDR3 region has the DNA TGTGCCAGCAGTGTGCAGGCGGGCCACTCCTACAATGAGCAGTTCTTC. Its translation is CASSVQAGHSYNEQFF.

This rearrangement joins TRBV7-9 to TRBJ2-7; TRBD2 agrees at 7 bases. The J segment lost 1 base and the V segment lost 3 bases, leaving 6 bases of the junction unmatched. Germline loops: CDR1 SEHNR, CDR2 FQNEAQ (reference sequence). CDR3 size: 15 residues. This CDR3 is CASSFDAGASYEQYF. The CDR3 bases are TGTGCCAGCAGCTTCGACGCGGGAGCTTCCTACGAGCAGTACTTC.

The V call is TRBV20-1, the J call TRBJ2-7; D gene uncertain. The V end was cut by 5 bases, the J end by 5 bases, with 10 bases between. This CDR3 spans 11 amino acids. In germline, CDR1 is DFQATT, CDR2 SNEGSKA (reference sequence). CDR3 region: CSAGLRDEQYF. CDR3 nucleotide sequence: TGCAGTGCTGGGCTCAGAGACGAGCAGTACTTC.

V and J are TRBV11-2 and TRBJ1-1; 7 nucleotides align to TRBD1. The length of the CDR3 is 14 residues. The germline CDR1 and CDR2 sequences are SGHAT and FQNNGV. The trim removed 1 base at V and 7 bases at J, leaving 6 bases unmatched. In DNA form, the CDR3 reads TGTGCCAGCAGCTTAGCAAGGACAGGTTTTGAAGCTTTCTTT. Protein sequence: CASSLARTGFEAFF.

This chain uses TRBV28 with TRBJ1-2; D might be TRBD1 (5 bases). The V gene's germline CDR1 is MDHEN and CDR2 SYDVKM. The V end was cut by 5 bases, the J end by 1 base, with 17 bases between. This CDR3 contains 16 residues. CDR3 residues: CASSPGLGAGNYGYTF. CDR3 nucleotide sequence: TGTGCCAGCAGTCCGGGACTCGGGGCGGGTAACTATGGCTACACCTTC.

This clone occurred once. The V and J genes are TRBV7-3 and TRBJ2-2; tentative D call: TRBD2 (6 bases). Germline lookup yields CDR1 SGHTA and CDR2 FQGTGA. The V and J ends lost 1 base and 5 bases respectively, with 11 bases between them. The CDR3 is made up of 15 amino acids. As DNA, the CDR3 is TGTGCCAGCAGCTTAATCCCCCGGGGGACCGGGGAGCTGTTTTTT. Amino acids: CASSLIPRGTGELFF.

V gene TRBV28 combines with J gene TRBJ1-1, with a tentative D call TRBD1 (5 bases). Per germline, CDR1 MDHEN and CDR2 SYDVKM. The V end lost 6 bases, the J end lost 1 base, and 15 bases lay between the germline ends. The CDR3 loop spans 15 amino acids. CDR3: CASRARAFGNTEAFF. Written as DNA, the CDR3 is TGTGCCAGCAGGGCCAGGGCCTTCGGGAACACTGAAGCTTTCTTT.